Here is one T cell receptor (beta chain) with its context. CDR3 length: 12 residues. The protocol was immunoSEQ multiplex PCR, while the TCRdb copy is restricted to in-frame clones and leaves out a portion. The table shows 75,000 to 80,000 clones, with around 78% occurring only once. The sample originates from a study of cytotoxic CD8 clonotypes in ibrutinib-treated CLL. This sequence originates from a human donor with chronic lymphocytic leukemia. This rearrangement joins TRBV1 to TRBJ2-2. TRBV1 is classified as a pseudogene. Sequenced material: PBMCs, taken after 24 months of ibrutinib treatment. The CDR3 region is CTNLVNTGELFF. DNA for the CDR3: TGCACCAACCTCGTGAACACCGGGGAGCTGTTTTTT.